This T cell receptor beta chain was identified during a study of T cell responses to AZD1222 COVID-19 vaccine. Study results and caveats: Sampling captured repertoires only after the peak T cell response. Nearly half of spike-specific TCRs reportedly target variant regions that are unmutated in the B.1.351 and B.1.1.7 variants.

Of note for this clone: No antigen is known for it.

The assay was immunoSEQ multiplex PCR, and TCRdb's table has in-frame clones only and misses some. The sample lists some 160,000 clones; about nine tenths were seen once. The CDR3 length is 15 residues. After removal of 4 bases from V and 4 bases from J, the junction contained 6 bases not matched to a gene. Per the germline V gene, CDR1 is MNHEY and CDR2 is SVGEGT. The sequenced sample was peripheral blood, obtained on day 0 of AZD1222 vaccination. The genes are TRBV6-2 or TRBV6-3 and TRBJ2-7, with 11 nucleotides matching TRBD2. The sequence was obtained from an adult in good health. CDR3 region: CASSFGLAGRYEQYF. DNA for the CDR3: TGTGCCAGCAGTTTTGGACTAGCGGGTCGGTACGAGCAGTACTTC.